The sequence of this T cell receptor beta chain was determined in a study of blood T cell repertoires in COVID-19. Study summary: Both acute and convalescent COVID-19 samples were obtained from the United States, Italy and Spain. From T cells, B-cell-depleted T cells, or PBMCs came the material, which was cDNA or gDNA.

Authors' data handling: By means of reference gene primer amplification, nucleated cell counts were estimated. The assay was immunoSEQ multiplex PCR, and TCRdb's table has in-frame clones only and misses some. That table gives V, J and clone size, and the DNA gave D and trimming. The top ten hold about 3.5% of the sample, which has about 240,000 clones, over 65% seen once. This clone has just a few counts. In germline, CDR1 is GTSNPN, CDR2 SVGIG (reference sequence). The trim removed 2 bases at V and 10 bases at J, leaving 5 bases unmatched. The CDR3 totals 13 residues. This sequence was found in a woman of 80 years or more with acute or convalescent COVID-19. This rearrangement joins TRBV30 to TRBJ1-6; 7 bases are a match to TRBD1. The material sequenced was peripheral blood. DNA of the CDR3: TGTGCCTGGAGTCGGACAGGAGACTCACCCCTCCACTTT. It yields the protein CAWSRTGDSPLHF. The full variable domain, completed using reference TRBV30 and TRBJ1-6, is SQTIHQWPATLVQPVGSPLSLECTVEGTSNPNLYWYRQAAGRGLQLLFYSVGIGQISSEVPQNLSASRPQDRQFILSSKKLLLSDSGFYLCAWSRTGDSPLHFGNGTRLTVT.